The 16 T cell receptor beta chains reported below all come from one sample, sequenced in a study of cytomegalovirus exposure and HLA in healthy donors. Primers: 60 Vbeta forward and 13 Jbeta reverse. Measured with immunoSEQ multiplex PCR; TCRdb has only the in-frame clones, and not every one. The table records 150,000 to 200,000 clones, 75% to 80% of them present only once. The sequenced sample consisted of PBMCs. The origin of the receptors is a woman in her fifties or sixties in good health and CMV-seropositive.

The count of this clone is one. CDR3 amino acids: CASSRRQGEGYTF. The CDR3 region has the DNA TGTGCCAGCAGCAGGAGACAGGGGGAGGGCTACACCTTC. This chain uses TRBV11-3 with TRBJ1-2, with TRBD1 matching over 9 bases. The V segment lost 5 bases and the J segment 8 bases; nucleotides outside the gene matches: 6. This CDR3 spans 13 amino acids. CDR1 and CDR2 from the germline V gene are SGHNT and YENEEA.

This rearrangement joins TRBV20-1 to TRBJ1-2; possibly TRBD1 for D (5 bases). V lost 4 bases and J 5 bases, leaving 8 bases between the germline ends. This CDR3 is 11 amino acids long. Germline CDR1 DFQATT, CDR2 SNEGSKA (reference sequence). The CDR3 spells CSATGQYGYTF. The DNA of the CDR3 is TGCAGTGCTACAGGGCAGTATGGCTACACCTTC.

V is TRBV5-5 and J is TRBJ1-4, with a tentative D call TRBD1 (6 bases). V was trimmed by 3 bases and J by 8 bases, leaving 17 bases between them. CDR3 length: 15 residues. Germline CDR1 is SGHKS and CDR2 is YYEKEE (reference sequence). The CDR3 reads CASSWIRGSGEKLFF. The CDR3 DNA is TGTGCCAGCAGCTGGATTAGGGGGTCTGGGGAAAAACTGTTTTTT.

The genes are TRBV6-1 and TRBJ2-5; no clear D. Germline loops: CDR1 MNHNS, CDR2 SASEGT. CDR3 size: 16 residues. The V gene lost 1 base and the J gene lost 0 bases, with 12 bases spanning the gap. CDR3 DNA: TGTGCCAGCAGTGAAGGGCACTATCAAAACCAAGAGACCCAGTACTTC. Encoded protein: CASSEGHYQNQETQYF.

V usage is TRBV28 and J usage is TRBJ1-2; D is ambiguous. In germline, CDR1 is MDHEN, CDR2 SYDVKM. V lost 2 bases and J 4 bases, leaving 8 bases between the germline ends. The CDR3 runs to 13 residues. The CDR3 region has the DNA TGTGCCAGCAGTTTAACGCAGGTCTATGGCTACACCTTC. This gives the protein CASSLTQVYGYTF.

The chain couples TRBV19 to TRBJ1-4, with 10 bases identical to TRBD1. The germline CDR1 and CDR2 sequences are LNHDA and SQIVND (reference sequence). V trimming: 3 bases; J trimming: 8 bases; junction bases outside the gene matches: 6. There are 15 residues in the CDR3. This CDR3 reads CASSITGTGAEKLFF. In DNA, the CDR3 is TGTGCCAGTAGTATTACCGGGACAGGGGCCGAAAAACTGTTTTTT.

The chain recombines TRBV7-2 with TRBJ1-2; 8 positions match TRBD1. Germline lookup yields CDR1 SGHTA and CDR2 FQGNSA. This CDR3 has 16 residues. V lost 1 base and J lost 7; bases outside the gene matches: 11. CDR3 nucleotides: TGTGCCAGCAGCTTAGTGAGGGGCAGGGGGCCTGGTGGCTACACCTTC. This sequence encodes CASSLVRGRGPGGYTF.

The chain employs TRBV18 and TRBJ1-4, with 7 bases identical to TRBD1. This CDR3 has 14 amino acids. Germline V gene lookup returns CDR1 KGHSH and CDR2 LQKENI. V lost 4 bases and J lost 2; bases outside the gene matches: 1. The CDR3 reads CASSLGQTNEKLFF. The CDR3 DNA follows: TGTGCCAGCTCACTGGGACAGACTAATGAAAAACTGTTTTTT.

CDR3 coding DNA: TGTGCCAGCAGCTTACAAGGGGACATCCCCTACGAGCAGTACTTC. Protein: CASSLQGDIPYEQYF. The rearrangement joins TRBV7-8 to TRBJ2-7; tentatively, D is TRBD1 (6 bases). There are 15 residues in the CDR3. Trimming pared 2 bases from V and 2 bases from J, leaving 13 bases between. Germline lookup yields CDR1 SGHVS and CDR2 FQNEAQ.

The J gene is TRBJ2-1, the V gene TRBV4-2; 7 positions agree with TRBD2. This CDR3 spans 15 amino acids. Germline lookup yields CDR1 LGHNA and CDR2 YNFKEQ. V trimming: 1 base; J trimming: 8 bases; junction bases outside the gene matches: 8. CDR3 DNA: TGTGCCAGCAGCCAAGGCGGGGGTCAGTTAGATGAGCAGTTCTTC. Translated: CASSQGGGQLDEQFF.

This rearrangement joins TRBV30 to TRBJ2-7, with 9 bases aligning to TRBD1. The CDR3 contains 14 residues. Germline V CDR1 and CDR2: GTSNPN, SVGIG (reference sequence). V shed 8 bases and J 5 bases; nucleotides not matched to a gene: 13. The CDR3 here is CAAGLGQGSDEQYF. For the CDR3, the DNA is TGTGCCGCAGGGTTAGGACAGGGGTCCGACGAGCAGTACTTC.

The CDR3 DNA follows: TGTGCCAGCAGCTTAGTAGGGACAGGGGGCAGGGAGCAGTTCTTC. Its translation: CASSLVGTGGREQFF. The chain combines TRBV11-3 with TRBJ2-1; TRBD1 aligns across 12 bases. V lost 1 base to trimming and J lost 10 bases; unmatched junction nucleotides: 5. This CDR3 spans 15 amino acids. The V gene's germline CDR1 is SGHNT and CDR2 YENEEA.

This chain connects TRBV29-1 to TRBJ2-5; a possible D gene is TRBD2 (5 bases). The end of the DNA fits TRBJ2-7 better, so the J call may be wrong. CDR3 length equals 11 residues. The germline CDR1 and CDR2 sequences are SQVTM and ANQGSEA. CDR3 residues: CSIGVPAEQYF. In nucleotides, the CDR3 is TGCAGTATCGGGGTTCCGGCCGAGCAGTACTTC.

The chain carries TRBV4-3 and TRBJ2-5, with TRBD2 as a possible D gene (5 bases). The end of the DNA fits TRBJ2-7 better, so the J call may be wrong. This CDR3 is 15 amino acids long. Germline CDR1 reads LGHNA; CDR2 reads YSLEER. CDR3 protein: CASSLSSLASYEQYF. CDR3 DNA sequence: TGCGCCAGCAGCCTATCTAGTCTAGCTTCCTACGAGCAGTACTTC.

CDR3 sequence: CASSLRSPLHF. CDR3 bases: TGTGCCAGCAGCTTACGTTCACCCCTCCACTTT. The chain links TRBV7-2 to TRBJ1-6; D ambiguous. Germline CDR1 is SGHTA and CDR2 is FQGNSA. This CDR3 is 11 amino acids long. V lost 2 bases and J 9 bases, leaving 2 bases between the germline ends.

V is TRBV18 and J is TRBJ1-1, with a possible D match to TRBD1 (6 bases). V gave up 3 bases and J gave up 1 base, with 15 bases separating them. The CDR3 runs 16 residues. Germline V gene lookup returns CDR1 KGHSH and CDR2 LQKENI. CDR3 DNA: TGTGCCAGCTCACCGATGGGGGCAATATCGAACACTGAAGCTTTCTTT. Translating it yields CASSPMGAISNTEAFF.